This entry describes one T cell receptor beta chain. The target antigen is unknown. PCR amplification relied on 60 Vbeta primers (plus 13 Jbeta primers). Profiling relied on immunoSEQ multiplex PCR, and the TCRdb table lists in-frame clones only, not all of them. The table has approximately 210,000 clones, about three quarters seen once. This sample stems from a study of cytomegalovirus exposure and HLA in healthy donors. This CDR3 spans 15 amino acids. V was shortened by 0 bases and J by 2 bases, with 10 bases between the two germline ends. Germline V gene data show CDR1 as SGHNT and CDR2 as YENEEA. Study observations and caveats: Accurate predictions that matched the HLA-A and HLA-B alleles of most subjects were reportedly made from TCR beta sequences. Reports credit the classifier with highly specific, highly sensitive diagnosis of cytomegalovirus status. In a later analysis, the majority of CMV-associated beta chains seemingly showed HLA restriction.

Each donor's status was that of a healthy bone marrow donor. This rearrangement joins TRBV11-3 to TRBJ1-1; D not resolved. Material for sequencing was PBMCs. This TCR derives from a woman between 40 and 55 years old in good health and CMV-seronegative. CDR3 nucleotides: TGTGCCAGCAGCTTAGATAGCTCGGGAAACACTGAAGCTTTCTTT. It encodes CASSLDSSGNTEAFF.